This TCR beta chain was captured in a study of radiotherapy plus CTLA-4 blockade in lung cancer. Study-wide context: Overall, roughly 17% of patients showed an objective response, while 25% to 35% attained disease control.

Enrolled patients, whose metastatic non-small-cell lung cancer was chemo-refractory, received focal radiation plus CTLA-4 blockade with ipilimumab. This clone was observed a handful of times. Its antigen is undetermined. The protocol was immunoSEQ multiplex PCR, while the TCRdb copy is restricted to in-frame clones and leaves out a portion. The table includes approximately 85,000 clones, 70% to 90% detected once. Study-level results: Per reports, early blood T cell clone dynamics, plus interferon-beta, forecast response most strongly. Radiotherapy was combined with ipilimumab, and tumor-derived TCR clones then expanded in blood.

J was trimmed by 5 bases and V by 3 bases; bases with no gene match: 7. The CDR3 runs 14 residues. Germline V gene data show CDR1 as SGDLS and CDR2 as YYNGEE. This specimen was peripheral blood, taken from a patient treated with radiotherapy plus ipilimumab. This TCR came from a human donor with non-small cell lung cancer who had a partial response to radiotherapy plus ipilimumab. V is TRBV9 and J is TRBJ2-7, with 8 bases fitting TRBD1. The CDR3 region is CASSGRTGPHEQYF. CDR3 nucleotides: TGTGCCAGCAGCGGAAGGACAGGGCCCCACGAGCAGTACTTC.